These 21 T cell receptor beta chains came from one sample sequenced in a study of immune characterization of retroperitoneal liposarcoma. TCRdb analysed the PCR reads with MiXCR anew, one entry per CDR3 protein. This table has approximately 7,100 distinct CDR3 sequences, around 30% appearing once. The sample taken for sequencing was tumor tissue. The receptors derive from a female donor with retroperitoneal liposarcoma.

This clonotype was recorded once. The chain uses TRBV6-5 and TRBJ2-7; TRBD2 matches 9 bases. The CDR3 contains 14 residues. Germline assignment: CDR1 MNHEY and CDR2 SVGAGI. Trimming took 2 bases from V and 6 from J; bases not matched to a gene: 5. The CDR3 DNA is TGTGCCAGCAGTTACAGTAGCGGGGGCGGCGAGCAGTACTTC. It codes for CASSYSSGGGEQYF.

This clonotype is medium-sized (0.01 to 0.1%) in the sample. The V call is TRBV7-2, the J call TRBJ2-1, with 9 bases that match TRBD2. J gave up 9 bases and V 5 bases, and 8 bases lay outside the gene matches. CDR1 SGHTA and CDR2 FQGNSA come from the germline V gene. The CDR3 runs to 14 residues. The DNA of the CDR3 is TGTGCCAGCAGCCCCCCGGGACTAGCTCTTGAGCAGTTCTTC. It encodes CASSPPGLALEQFF. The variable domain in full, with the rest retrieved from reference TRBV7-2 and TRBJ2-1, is GAGVSQSPSNKVTEKGKDVELRCDPISGHTALYWYRQSLGQGLEFLIYFQGNSAPDKSGLPSDRFSAERTGGSVSTLTIQRTQQEDSAVYLCASSPPGLALEQFFGPGTRLTVL.

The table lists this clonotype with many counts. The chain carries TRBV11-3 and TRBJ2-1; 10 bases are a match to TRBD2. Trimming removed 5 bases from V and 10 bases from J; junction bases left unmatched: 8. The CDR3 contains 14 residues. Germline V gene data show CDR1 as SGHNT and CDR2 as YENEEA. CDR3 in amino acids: CASSRLAGRYEQFF. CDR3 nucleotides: TGTGCCAGCAGCCGACTAGCGGGCCGCTACGAGCAGTTCTTC.

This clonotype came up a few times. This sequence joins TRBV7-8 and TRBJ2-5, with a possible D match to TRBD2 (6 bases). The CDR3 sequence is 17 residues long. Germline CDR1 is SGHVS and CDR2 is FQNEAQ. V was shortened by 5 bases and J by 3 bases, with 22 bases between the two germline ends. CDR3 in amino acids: CASSVRVVRELEETQYF. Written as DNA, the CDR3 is TGTGCCAGCAGCGTGCGAGTTGTCCGGGAGTTAGAAGAGACCCAGTACTTC.

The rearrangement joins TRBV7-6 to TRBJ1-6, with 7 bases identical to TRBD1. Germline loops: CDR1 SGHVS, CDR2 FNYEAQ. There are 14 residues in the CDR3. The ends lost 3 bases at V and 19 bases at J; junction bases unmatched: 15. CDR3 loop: CASSFDRVLGEQHF. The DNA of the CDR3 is TGTGCCAGCAGCTTCGACAGGGTACTCGGCGAGCAGCACTTT.

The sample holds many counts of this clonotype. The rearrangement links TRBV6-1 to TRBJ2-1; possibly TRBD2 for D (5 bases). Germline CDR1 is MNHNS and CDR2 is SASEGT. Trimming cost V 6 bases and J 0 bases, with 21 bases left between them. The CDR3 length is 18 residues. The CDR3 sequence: CASREREWLDSSYNEQFF. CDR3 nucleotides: TGTGCCAGCAGAGAAAGGGAGTGGTTGGATAGCTCCTACAATGAGCAGTTCTTC.

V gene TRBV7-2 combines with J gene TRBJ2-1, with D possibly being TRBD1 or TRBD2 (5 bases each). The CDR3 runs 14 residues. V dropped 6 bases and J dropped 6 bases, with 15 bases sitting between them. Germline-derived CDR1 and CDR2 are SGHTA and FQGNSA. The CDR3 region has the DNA TGTGCCAGCAGTTACGGGGCCTATCCCAATGAGCAGTTCTTC. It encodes CASSYGAYPNEQFF.

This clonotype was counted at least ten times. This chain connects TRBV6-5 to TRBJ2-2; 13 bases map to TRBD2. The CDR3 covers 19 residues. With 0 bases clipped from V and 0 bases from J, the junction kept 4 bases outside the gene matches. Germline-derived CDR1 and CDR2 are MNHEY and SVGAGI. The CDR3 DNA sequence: TGTGCCAGCAGTTACTCGAGGACTAGCGGGAGTGCGAACACCGGGGAGCTGTTTTTT. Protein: CASSYSRTSGSANTGELFF.

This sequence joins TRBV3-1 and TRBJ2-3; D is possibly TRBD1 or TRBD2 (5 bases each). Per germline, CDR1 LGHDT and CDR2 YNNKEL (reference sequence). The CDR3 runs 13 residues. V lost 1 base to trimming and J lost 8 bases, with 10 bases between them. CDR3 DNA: TGTGCCAGCAGCCAAGTCCGTGGGACTACGCAGTATTTT. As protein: CASSQVRGTTQYF.

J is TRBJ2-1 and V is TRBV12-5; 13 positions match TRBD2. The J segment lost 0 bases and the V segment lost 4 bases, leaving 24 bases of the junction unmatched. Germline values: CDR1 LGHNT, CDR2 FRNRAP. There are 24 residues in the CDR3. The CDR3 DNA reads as TGTGCTAGTGGTTCGACCCGTACTGAATTGGGACTAGCGGGAATACGGAGCTCCTACAATGAGCAGTTCTTC. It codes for CASGSTRTELGLAGIRSSYNEQFF.

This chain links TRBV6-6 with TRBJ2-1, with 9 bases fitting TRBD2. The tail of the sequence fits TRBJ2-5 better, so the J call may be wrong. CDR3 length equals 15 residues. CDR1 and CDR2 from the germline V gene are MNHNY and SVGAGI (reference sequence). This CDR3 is CASSVGGRAVETQYF. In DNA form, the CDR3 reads TGTGCCAGCAGTGTTGGCGGGAGGGCCGTGGAGACCCAGTACTTC.

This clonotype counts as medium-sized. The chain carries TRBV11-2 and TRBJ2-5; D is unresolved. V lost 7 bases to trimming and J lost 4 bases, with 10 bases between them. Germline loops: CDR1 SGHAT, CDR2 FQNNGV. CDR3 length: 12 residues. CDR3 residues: CASTNLGETQYF. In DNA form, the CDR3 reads TGTGCCAGCACCAACCTGGGAGAGACCCAGTACTTC.

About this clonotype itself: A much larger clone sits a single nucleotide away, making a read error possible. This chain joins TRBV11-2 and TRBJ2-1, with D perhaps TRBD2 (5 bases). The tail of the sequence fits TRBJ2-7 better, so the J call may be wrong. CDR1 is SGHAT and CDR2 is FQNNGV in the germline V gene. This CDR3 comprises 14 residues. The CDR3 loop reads CASRNSGSENEQYF. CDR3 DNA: TGTGCCAGCAGGAACTCTGGGAGCGAGAATGAGCAGTACTTC.

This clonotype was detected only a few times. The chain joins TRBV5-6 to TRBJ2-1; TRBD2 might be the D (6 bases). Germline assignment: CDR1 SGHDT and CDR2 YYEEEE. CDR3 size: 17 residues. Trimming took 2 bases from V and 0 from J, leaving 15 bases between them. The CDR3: CASSFIGGLSSYNEQFF. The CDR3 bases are TGTGCCAGCAGCTTCATTGGAGGGCTGAGCTCCTACAATGAGCAGTTCTTC.

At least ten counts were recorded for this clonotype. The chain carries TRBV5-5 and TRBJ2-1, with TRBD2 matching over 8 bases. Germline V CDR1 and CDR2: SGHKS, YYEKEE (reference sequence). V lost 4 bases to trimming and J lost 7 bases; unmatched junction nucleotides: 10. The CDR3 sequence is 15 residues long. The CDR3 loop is CASSNLGTRSNEQFF. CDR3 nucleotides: TGTGCCAGCAGCAACCTCGGGACTAGAAGTAATGAGCAGTTCTTC.

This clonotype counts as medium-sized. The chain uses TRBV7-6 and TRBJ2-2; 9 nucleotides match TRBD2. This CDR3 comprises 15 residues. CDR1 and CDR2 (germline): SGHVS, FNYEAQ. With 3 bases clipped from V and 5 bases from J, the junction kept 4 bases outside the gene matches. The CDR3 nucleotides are TGTGCCAGCAGCTTGGGGACTAGCAGGACCGGGGAGCTGTTTTTT. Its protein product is CASSLGTSRTGELFF.

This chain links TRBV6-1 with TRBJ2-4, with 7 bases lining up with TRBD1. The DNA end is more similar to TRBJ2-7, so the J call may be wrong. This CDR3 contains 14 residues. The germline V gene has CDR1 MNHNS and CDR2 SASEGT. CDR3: CASSAAQGVYEQYF. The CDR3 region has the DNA TGTGCCAGCAGTGCAGCCCAGGGGGTCTACGAGCAGTACTTC.

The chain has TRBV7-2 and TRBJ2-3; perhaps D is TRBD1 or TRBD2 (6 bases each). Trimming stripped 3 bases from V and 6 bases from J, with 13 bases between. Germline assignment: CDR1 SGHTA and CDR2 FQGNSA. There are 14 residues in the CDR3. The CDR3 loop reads CASSLGAGTDTQYF. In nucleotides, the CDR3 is TGTGCCAGCAGCTTGGGGGCGGGGACCGATACGCAGTATTTT.

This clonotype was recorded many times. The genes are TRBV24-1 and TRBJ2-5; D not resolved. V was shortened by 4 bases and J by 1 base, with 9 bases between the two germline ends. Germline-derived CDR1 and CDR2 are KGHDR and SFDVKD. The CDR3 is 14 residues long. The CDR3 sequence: CATSDSNLQETQYF. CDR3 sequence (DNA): TGTGCCACCAGTGACAGTAACCTCCAAGAGACCCAGTACTTC.

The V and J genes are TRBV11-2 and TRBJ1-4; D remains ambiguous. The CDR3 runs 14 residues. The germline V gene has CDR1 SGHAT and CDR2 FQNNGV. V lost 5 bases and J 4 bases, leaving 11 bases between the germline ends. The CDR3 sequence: CASSPPGNNEKLFF. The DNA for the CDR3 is TGTGCCAGCAGCCCTCCGGGGAATAATGAAAAACTGTTTTTT.

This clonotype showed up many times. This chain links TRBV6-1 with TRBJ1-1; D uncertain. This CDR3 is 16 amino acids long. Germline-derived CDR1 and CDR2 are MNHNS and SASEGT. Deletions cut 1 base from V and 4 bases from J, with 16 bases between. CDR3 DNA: TGTGCCAGCAGTGAAGGGTGGTTAGGAGTTGCCACTGAAGCTTTCTTT. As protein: CASSEGWLGVATEAFF.